This note documents a single T cell receptor (beta chain) sequence. This entry belongs to a study of blood T cell repertoires in COVID-19. The wider study: The United States, Italy and Spain supplied acute and convalescent COVID-19 samples. From T cells, B-cell-depleted T cells, or PBMCs came the material, which was cDNA or gDNA.

From germline, CDR1 is SGDLS and CDR2 YYNGEE. V was trimmed by 0 bases and J by 12 bases, leaving 21 bases between them. The CDR3 totals 15 residues. As handled by the study authors: Amplified reference gene primers provided the basis for estimating nucleated cell counts. The repertoire was sequenced with immunoSEQ multiplex PCR; TCRdb's copy has only in-frame clones and lacks some. V, J and clone size derive from that table, while D and trimming were established from the DNA sequence. The sample lists almost 40,000 clones, approximately 85% occurring once. This rearrangement joins TRBV9 to TRBJ1-2; the D gene is possibly TRBD1 (6 bases). The sample taken for sequencing was peripheral blood. The source is a man aged 55 to 69 with acute or convalescent COVID-19. CDR3 coding DNA: TGTGCCAGCAGCGTAGACGGTCGGGGGGCGGTCGGAGACACCTTC. Translated, it gives CASSVDGRGAVGDTF.